This T cell receptor beta chain comes out of a study of blood T cell repertoires in COVID-19. As processed by the authors: From reference gene primer amplification, estimates of nucleated cell counts were derived. Clones were sequenced by immunoSEQ multiplex PCR, and TCRdb holds only the in-frame ones, with some missing. V and J calls and clone size are those listed in that table; D and trimming were worked out from the DNA. The sample has hundreds of thousands of clones, 90% seen once; the top ten hold approximately 15%. The CDR3 consists of 12 residues. The germline V and J ends were trimmed by 6 bases and 4 bases, with 9 bases remaining between them. Germline V CDR1 and CDR2: SGHNT, YYREEE (reference sequence). This clone was recorded a few times. Participants came from fewer than 25 US areas, aged roughly 18 to 90 years.

Sequenced input: PBMCs or T cells enriched from blood (not recorded which). The receptor was isolated from a man aged 25-45 years who had been exposed to COVID-19. V is TRBV5-4 and J is TRBJ2-3, with D possibly matching TRBD2 (7 bases). The CDR3 bases are TGTGCCAGCATGGGGGGGCCAGATACGCAGTATTTT. It is translated as CASMGGPDTQYF. Looking up the rest from reference TRBV5-4 and TRBJ2-3 gives the full variable domain: ETGVTQSPTHLIKTRGQQVTLRCSSQSGHNTVSWYQQALGQGPQFIFQYYREEENGRGNFPPRFSGLQFPNYSSELNVNALELDDSALYLCASMGGPDTQYFGPGTRLTVL.